Following are 27 T cell receptor beta chains from one sample sequenced in a study of blood T cell repertoires in COVID-19. Sequencing was performed with immunoSEQ multiplex PCR; in TCRdb, only in-frame clones are kept and a portion is missing. The sample consists of about 70,000 clones, more than 65% of them appearing once. The sample comprised peripheral blood. Receptors were obtained from a woman at least 80 years old with active or convalescent COVID-19.

CDR3 in amino acids: CASSQGLAGAYEQYF. In DNA form, the CDR3 reads TGTGCCAGCAGCCAGGGGCTAGCGGGGGCCTACGAGCAGTACTTC. This sequence joins TRBV3-1 (or the pseudogene TRBV3-2) and TRBJ2-7; TRBD2 matches at 10 bases. The CDR3 covers 15 residues. Germline V lookup: CDR1 LGHDT, CDR2 YNNKEL (reference sequence). J was trimmed by 2 bases and V by 3 bases; bases with no gene match: 4.

This clone was recorded many times. The V and J genes are TRBV27 and TRBJ1-1; D not resolved. CDR1 and CDR2 (germline): MNHEY, SMNVEV (reference sequence). The V end was cut by 3 bases, the J end by 1 base, with 6 bases between. The CDR3 has 13 amino acids. The chain's CDR3 is CASSFRGNTEAFF. In DNA, the CDR3 is TGTGCCAGCAGTTTTAGAGGGAACACTGAAGCTTTCTTT.

This chain uses TRBV27 with TRBJ2-6, with 8 bases matching TRBD1. The CDR3 has 21 residues. The V gene end was trimmed by 2 bases and the J gene end by 0 bases; junction bases not matched to a gene: 15. Per germline, CDR1 MNHEY and CDR2 SMNVEV (reference sequence). CDR3 bases: TGTGCCAGCAGTTTAAGGCGAGCTACCGGGACAGGACTCTCTGGGGCCAACGTCCTGACTTTC. This codes for CASSLRRATGTGLSGANVLTF.

The V gene is TRBV6-5, the J gene TRBJ1-2, with D possibly matching TRBD1 (5 bases). The ends were cut back, 6 bases at V and 8 bases at J, with 22 bases in the middle. This CDR3 comprises 15 residues. The germline V gene encodes CDR1 MNHEY and CDR2 SVGAGI. DNA for the CDR3: TGTGCCAGCAGCAACCCCGAGGTGCCCGGGGGGGGCTACACCTTC. Its translation is CASSNPEVPGGGYTF.

V is TRBV11-3 and J is TRBJ2-5; TRBD1 matches at 9 bases. Germline V gene data show CDR1 as SGHNT and CDR2 as YENEEA. With 4 bases clipped from V and 4 bases from J, the junction kept 7 bases outside the gene matches. The length of the CDR3 is 15 residues. The CDR3 loop is CASSSRQGGRETQYF. DNA for the CDR3: TGTGCCAGCAGCTCCCGACAGGGGGGAAGAGAGACCCAGTACTTC.

The J gene is TRBJ1-1, the V gene TRBV30; D possibly corresponds to TRBD1 (5 bases). Germline loops: CDR1 GTSNPN, CDR2 SVGIG (reference sequence). The CDR3 runs 15 residues. Trimming shortened V by 3 bases and J by 0 bases, and 14 bases separated the two germline ends. The CDR3 DNA reads TGTGCCTGGAGCGCAGGGTGGGAACTGAACACTGAAGCTTTCTTT. This encodes CAWSAGWELNTEAFF.

This clone turned up a few times. The gene calls are TRBV10-3 and TRBJ2-5, with 7 bases matching TRBD1. Germline values: CDR1 ENHRY, CDR2 SYGVKD. The CDR3 runs 14 residues. V gave up 6 bases and J gave up 3 bases; unmatched junction bases: 7. The CDR3 loop reads CAIRGTADKETQYF. CDR3 bases: TGTGCCATCAGAGGGACAGCGGACAAAGAGACCCAGTACTTC.

This chain links TRBV2 with TRBJ2-1; D is ambiguous. Germline V gene data show CDR1 as SNHLY and CDR2 as FYNNEI. The V end was cut by 1 base, the J end by 5 bases, with 6 bases between. The length of the CDR3 is 13 residues. CDR3 in amino acids: CASSEVYHNEQFF. DNA for the CDR3: TGTGCCAGCAGTGAAGTCTATCACAATGAGCAGTTCTTC.

This rearrangement joins TRBV6-5 to TRBJ1-5, with 11 bases fitting TRBD1. The length of the CDR3 is 16 residues. Unmatched junction bases numbered 4, after V lost 4 bases and J lost 2 bases. CDR1 and CDR2 (germline): MNHEY, SVGAGI. CDR3 loop: CASSLRTGGGNQPQHF. As DNA, the CDR3 is TGTGCCAGCAGTTTACGGACAGGGGGCGGCAATCAGCCCCAGCATTTT.

This chain connects TRBV7-2 to TRBJ2-5; D gene unclear. Germline CDR1 and CDR2: SGHTA and FQGNSA. Trimming cost V 1 base and J 2 bases, with 11 bases left between them. The CDR3 extends over 15 amino acids. This CDR3 reads CASSLDRDPQETQYF. DNA for the CDR3: TGTGCCAGCAGCTTAGACAGAGACCCTCAAGAGACCCAGTACTTC.

The rearrangement joins TRBV29-1 to TRBJ1-2; D remains unclear. Germline V CDR1 and CDR2: SQVTM, ANQGSEA. V was cut by 7 bases and J by 7 bases, with 13 bases left in between. The CDR3 contains 11 residues. CDR3 DNA sequence: TGCAGCGGCGGGGAAGGTGGTGGCTACACCTTC. This translates into CSGGEGGGYTF.

The chain couples TRBV28 to TRBJ1-4; 7 bases line up with TRBD1. J gave up 7 bases and V 6 bases, and 8 bases lay outside the gene matches. Per germline, CDR1 MDHEN and CDR2 SYDVKM. The CDR3 contains 14 residues. The CDR3 coding sequence is TGTGCCAGCAGCGGCCAGGGGGTACTTGAAAAACTGTTTTTT. Encoded protein: CASSGQGVLEKLFF.

This clone appeared a few times. The rearrangement uses TRBV18 and TRBJ1-1, with TRBD1 as a possible D gene (6 bases). The CDR3 loop spans 16 amino acids. V lost 2 bases, J lost 3 bases, and 16 bases lay in between. Germline V gene sequence: CDR1 KGHSH, CDR2 LQKENI. The CDR3 spells CASSPGLPDSYTEAFF. CDR3 coding DNA: TGTGCCAGCTCACCAGGTCTTCCGGACAGCTACACTGAAGCTTTCTTT.

The V and J genes are TRBV29-1 and TRBJ1-2, with TRBD1 as a possible D gene (5 bases). The CDR3 extends over 11 amino acids. V lost 6 bases, J lost 4 bases, and 9 bases lay in between. The V gene's germline CDR1 is SQVTM and CDR2 ANQGSEA. CDR3 bases: TGCAGCGTGGACACCGGCTATGGCTACACCTTC. Amino acid sequence: CSVDTGYGYTF.

The chain is built from TRBV5-6 and TRBJ1-5, with 8 positions matching TRBD1. In germline, CDR1 is SGHDT, CDR2 YYEEEE. This CDR3 region has 14 residues. The J segment lost 3 bases and the V segment lost 5 bases, leaving 4 bases of the junction unmatched. The CDR3 region is CASSFQGANQPQHF. The CDR3 DNA is TGTGCCAGCAGTTTTCAGGGGGCCAATCAGCCCCAGCATTTT.

The chain couples TRBV19 to TRBJ2-1; 7 bases match TRBD1. The CDR3 consists of 14 residues. Looked up from germline, CDR1 is LNHDA and CDR2 is SQIVND (reference sequence). The ends lost 10 bases at V and 0 bases at J; junction bases unmatched: 6. The CDR3, as DNA: TGTGCCACCAAGGGGACAGTCTCCTACAATGAGCAGTTCTTC. It translates to CATKGTVSYNEQFF. The variable domain in full, completed from reference TRBV19 and TRBJ2-1, reads DGGITQSPKYLFRKEGQNVTLSCEQNLNHDAMYWYRQDPGQGLRLIYYSQIVNDFQKGDIAEGYSVSREKKESFPLTVTSAQKNPTAFYLCATKGTVSYNEQFFGPGTRLTVL.

The V gene is TRBV19, the J gene TRBJ2-7; TRBD1 matches 8 bases. Trimming cost V 5 bases and J 6 bases; bases outside gene matches: 9. Looked up from germline, CDR1 is LNHDA and CDR2 is SQIVND (reference sequence). The CDR3 has 14 residues. The DNA for the CDR3 is TGTGCCAGTAGTGCCGGACAGGGCCCCCTCGAGCAGTACTTC. It codes for CASSAGQGPLEQYF.

This chain's CDR3 is CASSLTPQGGEKLFF. The CDR3 DNA reads TGTGCCAGCAGCTTAACCCCGCAGGGCGGCGAAAAACTGTTTTTT. V gene TRBV7-6 combines with J gene TRBJ1-4, with D maybe TRBD1 (5 bases). With 2 bases removed from V and 8 bases from J, the gap between germline ends came to 15 bases. In germline, CDR1 is SGHVS, CDR2 FNYEAQ. CDR3 length equals 15 residues.

The chain joins TRBV16 to TRBJ1-3; D possibly corresponds to TRBD1 (5 bases). Between the trimmed V and J ends, which lost 3 bases and 0 bases, there was a span of 6 bases. The CDR3 is 14 amino acids. Germline CDR1 reads KGHSY; CDR2 reads FQNENV. CDR3 DNA: TGTGCCAGCAGCCAGGGACTCTCTGGAAACACCATATATTTT. Amino acid sequence: CASSQGLSGNTIYF. The whole variable domain, remainder taken from reference TRBV16 and TRBJ1-3, is GEEVAQTPKHLVRGEGQKAKLYCAPIKGHSYVFWYQQVLKNEFKFLISFQNENVFDETGMPKERFSAKCLPNSPCSLEIQATKLEDSAVYFCASSQGLSGNTIYFGEGSWLTVV.

The table lists this clone with a count of one. The gene calls are TRBV5-1 and TRBJ2-5; TRBD1 matches 9 bases. Germline loops: CDR1 SGHRS, CDR2 YFSETQ. With V trimmed by 3 bases and J by 4 bases, 13 bases remained unmatched. The CDR3 runs 17 residues. The CDR3 loop is CASSSSPGTGSRETQYF. DNA for the CDR3: TGCGCCAGCAGCTCGAGTCCCGGGACAGGGTCGAGAGAGACCCAGTACTTC.

The chain carries TRBV2 and TRBJ1-1; D perhaps matches TRBD1 (5 bases). The germline V gene has CDR1 SNHLY and CDR2 FYNNEI. The V and J ends lost 8 bases and 3 bases respectively, with 7 bases between them. The CDR3 length is 11 residues. In nucleotides, the CDR3 is TGTGCCAGCTGGGGGGACACTGAAGCTTTCTTT. Protein sequence: CASWGDTEAFF.

This clone was seen a few times. The chain links TRBV18 to TRBJ1-5, with TRBD1 identical over 9 bases. CDR1 and CDR2 from the germline V gene are KGHSH and LQKENI. The CDR3 consists of 15 residues. The trim removed 6 bases at V and 3 bases at J, leaving 6 bases unmatched. DNA for the CDR3: TGTGCCAGCTCCACGGGACAGGGTCTCAATCAGCCCCAGCATTTT. Protein sequence: CASSTGQGLNQPQHF.

The chain combines TRBV3-1 (or the pseudogene TRBV3-2) with TRBJ2-5, with TRBD2 matching 10 bases. Trimming took 2 bases from V and 5 from J; bases not matched to a gene: 11. This CDR3 has 17 amino acids. CDR1 LGHDT and CDR2 YNNKEL come from the germline V gene (reference sequence). DNA of the CDR3: TGTGCCAGCAGCCAACCTACCGGGAGCGGGGGGGTCGAGACCCAGTACTTC. This gives the protein CASSQPTGSGGVETQYF.

V usage is TRBV10-2 and J usage is TRBJ2-5; TRBD1 matches 9 bases. V shed 6 bases, J shed 4 bases, and the junction held 6 bases outside the gene matches. There are 14 residues in the CDR3. CDR1 WSHSY and CDR2 SAAADI come from the germline V gene. The CDR3 nucleotides are TGCGCCAGCAGGGCCGGACAGGGGCGAGAGACCCAGTACTTC. Residues: CASRAGQGRETQYF.

The chain joins TRBV6-1 to TRBJ2-3; D unclear. This CDR3 contains 15 residues. The germline V gene encodes CDR1 MNHNS and CDR2 SASEGT. Trimming left V 3 bases short and J 0 bases short, with 10 bases between. CDR3 DNA sequence: TGTGCCAGCAGTGAGAGAGTGTACAGCACAGATACGCAGTATTTT. Its translation is CASSERVYSTDTQYF.

This chain joins TRBV6-1 and TRBJ1-2; TRBD1 aligns across 9 bases. V was clipped by 11 bases and J by 6 bases; unmatched bases: 7. The CDR3 is 12 residues long. Germline V gene data show CDR1 as MNHNS and CDR2 as SASEGT. CDR3 nucleotides: TGTGCCTTACAGGGGGCTGGGCATGGCTACACCTTC. As protein: CALQGAGHGYTF.

The chain is built from TRBV7-2 and TRBJ1-5, with D maybe TRBD1 (5 bases). The CDR3 has 15 amino acids. CDR1 is SGHTA and CDR2 is FQGNSA in the germline V gene. V shed 1 base and J shed 6 bases, with 13 bases lying between them. This CDR3 is CASSLEFRDGQPQHF. The CDR3, as DNA: TGTGCCAGCAGCTTAGAGTTCAGGGATGGTCAGCCCCAGCATTTT.